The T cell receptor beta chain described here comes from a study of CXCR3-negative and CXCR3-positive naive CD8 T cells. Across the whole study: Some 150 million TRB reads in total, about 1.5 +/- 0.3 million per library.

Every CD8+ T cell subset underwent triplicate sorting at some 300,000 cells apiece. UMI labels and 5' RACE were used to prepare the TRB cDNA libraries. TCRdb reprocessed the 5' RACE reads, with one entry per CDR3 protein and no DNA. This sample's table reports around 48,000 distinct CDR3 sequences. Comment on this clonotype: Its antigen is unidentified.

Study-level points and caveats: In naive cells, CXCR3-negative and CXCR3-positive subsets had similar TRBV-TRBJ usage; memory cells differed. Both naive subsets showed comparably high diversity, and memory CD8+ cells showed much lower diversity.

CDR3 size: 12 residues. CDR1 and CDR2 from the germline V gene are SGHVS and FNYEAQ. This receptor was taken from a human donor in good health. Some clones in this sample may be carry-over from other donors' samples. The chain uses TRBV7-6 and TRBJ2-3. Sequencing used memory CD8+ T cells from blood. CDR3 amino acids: CASSPKLGTQYF.